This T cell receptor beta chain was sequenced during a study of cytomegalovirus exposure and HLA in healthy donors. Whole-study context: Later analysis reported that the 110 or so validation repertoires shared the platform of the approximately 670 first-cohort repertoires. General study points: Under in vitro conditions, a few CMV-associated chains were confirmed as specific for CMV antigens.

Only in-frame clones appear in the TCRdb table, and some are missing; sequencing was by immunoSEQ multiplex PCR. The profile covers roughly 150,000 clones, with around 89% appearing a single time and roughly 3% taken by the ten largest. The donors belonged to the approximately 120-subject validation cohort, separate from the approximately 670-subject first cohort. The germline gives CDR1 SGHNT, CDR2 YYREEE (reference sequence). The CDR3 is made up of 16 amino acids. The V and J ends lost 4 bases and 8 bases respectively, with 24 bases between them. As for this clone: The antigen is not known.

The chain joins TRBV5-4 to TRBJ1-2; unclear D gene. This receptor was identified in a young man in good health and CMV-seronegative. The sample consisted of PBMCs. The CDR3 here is CASSLRRQRVFLGYTF. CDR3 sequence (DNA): TGTGCCAGCAGCCTAAGACGGCAGAGGGTCTTTTTGGGCTACACCTTC.